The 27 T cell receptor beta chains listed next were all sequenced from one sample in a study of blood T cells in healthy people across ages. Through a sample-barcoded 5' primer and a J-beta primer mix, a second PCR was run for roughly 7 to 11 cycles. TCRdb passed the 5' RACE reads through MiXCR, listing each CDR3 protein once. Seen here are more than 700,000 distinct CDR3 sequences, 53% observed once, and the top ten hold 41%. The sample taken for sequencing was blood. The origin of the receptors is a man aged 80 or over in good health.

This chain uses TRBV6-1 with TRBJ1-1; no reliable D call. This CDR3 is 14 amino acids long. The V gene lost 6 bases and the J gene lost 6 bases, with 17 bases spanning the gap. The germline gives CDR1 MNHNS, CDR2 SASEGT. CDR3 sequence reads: CASSPKGGGAEAFF. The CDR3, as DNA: TGTGCCAGCAGCCCGAAGGGAGGAGGAGCTGAAGCTTTCTTT.

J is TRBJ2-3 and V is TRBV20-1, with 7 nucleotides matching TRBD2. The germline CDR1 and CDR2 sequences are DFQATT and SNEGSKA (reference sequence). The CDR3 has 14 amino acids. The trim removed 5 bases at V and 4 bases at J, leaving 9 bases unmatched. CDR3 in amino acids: CSAGLAVVPDTQYF. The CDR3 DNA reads TGCAGTGCTGGGCTAGCGGTAGTTCCAGATACGCAGTATTTT.

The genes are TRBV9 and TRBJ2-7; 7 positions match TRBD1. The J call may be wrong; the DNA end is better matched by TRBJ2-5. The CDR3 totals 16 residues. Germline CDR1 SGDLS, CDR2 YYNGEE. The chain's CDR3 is CASSPRQGLREETQYF. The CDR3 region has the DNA TGTGCCAGCAGCCCACGACAGGGTCTACGCGAGGAGACCCAGTACTTC.

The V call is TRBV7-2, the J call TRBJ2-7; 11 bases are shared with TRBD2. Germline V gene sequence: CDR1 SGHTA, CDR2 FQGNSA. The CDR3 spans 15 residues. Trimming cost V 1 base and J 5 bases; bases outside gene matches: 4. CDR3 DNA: TGTGCCAGCAGCTTAGTGGTAGCGGGAGGGAACGAGCAGTACTTC. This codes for CASSLVVAGGNEQYF.

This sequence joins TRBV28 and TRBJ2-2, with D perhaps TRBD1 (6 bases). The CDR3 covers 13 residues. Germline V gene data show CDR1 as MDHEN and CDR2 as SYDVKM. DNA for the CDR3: TGTACCTTCAGTACCAGGGGAGTCGGGGAGCTGTTTTTT. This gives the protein CTFSTRGVGELFF.

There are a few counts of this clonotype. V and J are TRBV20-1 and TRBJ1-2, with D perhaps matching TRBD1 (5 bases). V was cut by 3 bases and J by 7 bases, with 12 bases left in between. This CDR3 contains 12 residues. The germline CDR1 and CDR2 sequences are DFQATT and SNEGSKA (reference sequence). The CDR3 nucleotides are TGCAGTGCTAGTCGCCCTCAGGGTGGCTACACCTTC. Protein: CSASRPQGGYTF.

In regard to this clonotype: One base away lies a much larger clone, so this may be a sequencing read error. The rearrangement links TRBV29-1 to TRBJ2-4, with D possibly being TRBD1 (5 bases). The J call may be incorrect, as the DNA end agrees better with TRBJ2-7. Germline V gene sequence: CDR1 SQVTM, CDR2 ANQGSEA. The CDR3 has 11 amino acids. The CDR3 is CSVTDSYEQYF. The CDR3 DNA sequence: TGCAGCGTTACCGACAGCTACGAGCAGTACTTC.

For the CDR3, the DNA is TGCAGTGCTAGGGTTTTGGGACAGGGTTTCTACAATGAGCAGTTCTTC. Its translation is CSARVLGQGFYNEQFF. This rearrangement joins TRBV20-1 to TRBJ2-1; 9 nucleotides line up with TRBD1. Trimming at V came to 3 bases and at J to 3 bases, leaving 9 bases not matched to a gene. This CDR3 has 16 amino acids. Germline V gives CDR1 DFQATT, CDR2 SNEGSKA (reference sequence).

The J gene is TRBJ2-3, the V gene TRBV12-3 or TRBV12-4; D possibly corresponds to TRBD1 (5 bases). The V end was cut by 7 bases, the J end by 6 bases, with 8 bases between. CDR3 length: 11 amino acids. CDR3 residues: CASTSGDTQYF. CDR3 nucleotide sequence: TGTGCCAGCACCTCAGGGGATACGCAGTATTTT.

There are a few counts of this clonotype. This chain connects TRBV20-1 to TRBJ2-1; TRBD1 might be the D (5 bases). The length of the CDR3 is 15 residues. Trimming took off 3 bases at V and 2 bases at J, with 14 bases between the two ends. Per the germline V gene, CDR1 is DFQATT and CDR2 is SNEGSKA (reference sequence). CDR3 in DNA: TGCAGTGCTAGTTTATTAGGGGCCCCCTACAATGAGCAGTTCTTC. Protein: CSASLLGAPYNEQFF.

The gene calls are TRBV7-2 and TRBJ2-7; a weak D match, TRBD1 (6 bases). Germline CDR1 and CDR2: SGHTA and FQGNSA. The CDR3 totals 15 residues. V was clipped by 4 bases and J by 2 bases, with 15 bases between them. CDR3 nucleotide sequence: TGTGCCAGCAGCTGGTCTTTGGCAGGGGCCTACGAGCAGTACTTC. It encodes CASSWSLAGAYEQYF.

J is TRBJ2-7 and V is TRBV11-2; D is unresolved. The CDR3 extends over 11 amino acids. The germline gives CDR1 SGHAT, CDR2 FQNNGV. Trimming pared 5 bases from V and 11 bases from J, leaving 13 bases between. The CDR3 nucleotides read TGTGCCAGCAGCACCCGGAGAGAGGAGTACTTC. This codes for CASSTRREEYF.

The CDR3 spells CASSLLSAYNEQFF. The DNA for the CDR3 is TGTGCCAGCAGCCTGTTATCGGCCTACAATGAGCAGTTCTTC. The chain has TRBV5-6 and TRBJ2-1; D is unclear. Germline V CDR1 and CDR2: SGHDT, YYEEEE. V was shortened by 4 bases and J by 2 bases, with 10 bases between the two germline ends. CDR3 size: 14 residues.

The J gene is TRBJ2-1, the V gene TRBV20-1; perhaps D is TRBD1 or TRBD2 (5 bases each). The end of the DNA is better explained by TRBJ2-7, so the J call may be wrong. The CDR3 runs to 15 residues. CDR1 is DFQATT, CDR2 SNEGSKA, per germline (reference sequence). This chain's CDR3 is CSARRDPISYNEQYF. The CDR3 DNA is TGCAGTGCTAGACGGGACCCTATTTCCTACAATGAGCAGTACTTC.

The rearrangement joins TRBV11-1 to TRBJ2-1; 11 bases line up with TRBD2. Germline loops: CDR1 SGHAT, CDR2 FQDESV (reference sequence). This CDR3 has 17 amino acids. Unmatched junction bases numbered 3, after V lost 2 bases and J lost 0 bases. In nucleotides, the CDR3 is TGTGCCAGCAGCTTATTTACTAGCGGGAGCTCCTACAATGAGCAGTTCTTC. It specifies CASSLFTSGSSYNEQFF.

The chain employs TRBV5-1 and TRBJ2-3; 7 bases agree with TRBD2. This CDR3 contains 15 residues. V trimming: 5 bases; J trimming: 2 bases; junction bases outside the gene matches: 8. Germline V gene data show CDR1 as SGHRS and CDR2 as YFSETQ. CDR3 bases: TGCGCCAGCAGTGTCGGGGGGATCCCCACAGATACGCAGTATTTT. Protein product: CASSVGGIPTDTQYF.

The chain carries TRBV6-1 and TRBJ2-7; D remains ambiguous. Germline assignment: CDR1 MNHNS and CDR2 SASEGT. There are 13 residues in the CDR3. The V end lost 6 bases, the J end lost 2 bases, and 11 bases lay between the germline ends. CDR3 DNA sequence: TGTGCCAGCAGCGAAACAGCCCCCTACGAGCAGTACTTC. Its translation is CASSETAPYEQYF.

The CDR3 DNA is TGTGCCAGCAGTTTCCAGGGAACGGGGACTGAAGCTTTCTTT. This encodes CASSFQGTGTEAFF. The V and J genes are TRBV12-3 or TRBV12-4 and TRBJ1-1, with D tentatively TRBD1 (5 bases). The germline V and J ends were trimmed by 3 bases and 5 bases, with 13 bases remaining between them. This CDR3 has 14 amino acids.

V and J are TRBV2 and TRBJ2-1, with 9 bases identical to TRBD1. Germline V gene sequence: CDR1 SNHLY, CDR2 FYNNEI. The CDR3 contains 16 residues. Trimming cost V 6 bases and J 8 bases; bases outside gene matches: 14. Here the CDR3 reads CASSKDRGTGSDEQFF. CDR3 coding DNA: TGTGCCAGCAGCAAGGACAGGGGAACCGGGTCCGATGAGCAGTTCTTC.

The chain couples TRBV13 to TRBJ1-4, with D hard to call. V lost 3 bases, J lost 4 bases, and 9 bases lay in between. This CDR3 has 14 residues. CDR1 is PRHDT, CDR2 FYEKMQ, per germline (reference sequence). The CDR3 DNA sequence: TGTGCCAGCAGCTTTCAAAGTTATAATGAAAAACTGTTTTTT. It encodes CASSFQSYNEKLFF.

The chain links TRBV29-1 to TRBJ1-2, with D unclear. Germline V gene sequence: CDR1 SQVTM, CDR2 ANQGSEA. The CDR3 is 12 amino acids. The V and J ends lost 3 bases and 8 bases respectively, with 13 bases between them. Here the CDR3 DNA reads TGCAGCGTTGATCGGGGAATTAAGGGCTACACCTTC. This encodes CSVDRGIKGYTF.

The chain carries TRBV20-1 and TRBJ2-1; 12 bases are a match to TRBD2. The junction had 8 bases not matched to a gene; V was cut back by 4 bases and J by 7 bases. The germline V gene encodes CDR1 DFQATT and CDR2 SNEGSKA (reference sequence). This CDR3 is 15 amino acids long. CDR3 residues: CSAIVGTSGSNEQFF. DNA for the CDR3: TGCAGTGCTATCGTTGGGACTAGCGGGTCGAATGAGCAGTTCTTC.

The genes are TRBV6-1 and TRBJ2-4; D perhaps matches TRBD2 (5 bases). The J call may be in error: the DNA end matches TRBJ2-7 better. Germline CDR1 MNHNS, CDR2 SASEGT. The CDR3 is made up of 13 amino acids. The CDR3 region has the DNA TGTGCCAGCACCCGGGATCTGGGTTCCGAGCAGTACTTC. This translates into CASTRDLGSEQYF.

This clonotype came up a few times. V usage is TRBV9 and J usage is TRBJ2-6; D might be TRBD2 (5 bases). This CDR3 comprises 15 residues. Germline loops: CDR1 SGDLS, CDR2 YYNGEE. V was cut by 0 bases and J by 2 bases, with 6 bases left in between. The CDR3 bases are TGTGCCAGCAGCGTAGTGAGGGCTGGGGCCAACGTCCTGACTTTC. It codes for CASSVVRAGANVLTF.

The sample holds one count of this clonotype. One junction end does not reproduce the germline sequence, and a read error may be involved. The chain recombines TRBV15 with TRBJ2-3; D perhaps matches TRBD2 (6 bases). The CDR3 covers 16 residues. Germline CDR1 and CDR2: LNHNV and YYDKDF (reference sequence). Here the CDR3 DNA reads TGTACCACCAGCAGAGTGGCGGGGTCTAGCACAGATACGCAGTATTTT. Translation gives CTTSRVAGSSTDTQYF.

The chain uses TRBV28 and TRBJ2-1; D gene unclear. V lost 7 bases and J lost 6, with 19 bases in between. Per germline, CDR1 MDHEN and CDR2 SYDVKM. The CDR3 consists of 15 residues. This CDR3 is CASIRSGPGVNEQFF. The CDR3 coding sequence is TGTGCCAGCATTCGGTCGGGTCCTGGGGTCAATGAGCAGTTCTTC.

The CDR3 reads CASSLKGNHEQYF. The CDR3 nucleotides are TGTGCCAGCAGTTTGAAGGGAAACCACGAGCAGTACTTC. The chain uses TRBV27 and TRBJ2-7; D gene unclear. Germline V gives CDR1 MNHEY, CDR2 SMNVEV (reference sequence). Trimming stripped 3 bases from V and 5 bases from J, with 11 bases between. The CDR3 sequence is 13 residues long.